This TCR beta chain comes out of a study of cytomegalovirus exposure and HLA in healthy donors (dated by TCRdb to about 2017). Regarding the study in general: An earlier analysis of roughly 500 of the donors reported roughly 300 Gb of sequence data and 100 million to 130 million unique TCR beta sequences from some 180 million T cells. An early release covering some 640 HLA-typed donors comprised roughly 300 gigabases of sequencing data and tens of millions of unique TCR sequences. Of the roughly 390 genotyped donors, less than 85% were placed in the genetic ancestry cluster associated with self-reported Caucasian donors. The study aimed to test whether cataloging public T cell receptors could reveal signatures of past pathogen exposure. The study used immunosequencing to profile the T cell repertoires of 666 subjects and linked those repertoires to cytomegalovirus serostatus. In addition to the first cohort of approximately 650 subjects, a separate validation cohort of 130 or so different subjects was used. The study combined high-throughput TCR immunosequencing, statistical association of individual TCRs with disease status, and machine learning to predict cytomegalovirus infection status. A later analysis re-analyzed previously published TCR beta repertoires from 600 to 850 donors and added high-resolution HLA genotyping to study TCR occurrence patterns. In the later analysis, no new phenotypic data were used to find candidate immune exposures; instead, reliance was placed on TCR beta sequences and their occurrence across donors. An earlier analysis of nearly 600 of the donors applied high-throughput TCR beta sequencing to assess whether each TCR beta V gene segment acted as functional or pseudogenic. Donor age, sex, ethnicity and CMV serostatus were collected together with the repertoire data. A later genetic analysis took genome-wide SNP genotypes for about 55% of the 666 donors and used that subset as a discovery cohort. All discovery cohort repertoires had been generated using a single sequencing platform. HLA typing covered class I and class II loci at four-digit resolution. The number of typed donors differed by locus: 629-630 for A, B, C, DRB1 and DQB1; approximately 530 for DQA1; fewer than 610 for DPA1; and roughly 470 for DPB1. Roughly five DR-DQ haplotypes were handled as single units for association and clustering, since linkage in the cohort was strong. On average, roughly 200,000 unique TCR beta nucleotide sequences were sequenced per donor among fewer than 500 genotyped donors of the cohort, with approximately 18% of those sequences being non-productive. Overall results and qualifications from the work: Only TCR beta chains were sequenced in this cohort, and the absence of alpha or paired-chain data limited detectable features. When HLA alleles, especially DR and DQ, strongly co-occurred, attributing TCR associations to individual alleles was difficult. While some public TCRs were present in many individuals, most TCR sequences turned up only very rarely across donors. In an earlier analysis of about 600 of the donors, most TCR beta V segments appeared in productive rearrangements about 90% or about 30% of the time, broadly matching IMGT annotations. A cluster of highly shared sequence variants was judged likely to be a technical artifact of the sequencing pipeline. A later analysis found that TCR association rates varied across HLA loci, with DRB1 alleles showing the most associated TCRs and HLA-C alleles the fewest. Some IMGT-functional V segments, including TRBV6-2 and TRBV6-3, could not be told apart with the 87-base-pair reads, so those segments were excluded. According to a later analysis, parvovirus B19, influenza, CMV and Epstein-Barr virus appeared linked to several top co-occurrence clusters. A later analysis found that most CMV-associated TCR beta chains appeared HLA-restricted, with HLA associations seemingly driven largely by CMV exposure. An association between a missense DCLRE1C variant and V-gene and J-gene trimming of TCR beta chains was found in a later genetic analysis and replicated in an independent cohort. In a later analysis, HLA-associated TCR beta chains showed more clonal expansion and lower generation probabilities than non-associated chains that were equally common. Correlated functional status among segregating V segments might reflect linkage disequilibrium, but an unknown experimental factor could not be ruled out. The authors suggested that the approach could potentially be extended to other disease states and immunological phenotypes. The classifier was reported to diagnose cytomegalovirus status with high specificity and sensitivity in both the original and validation cohorts. At a false discovery rate of 0.05, a later analysis linked around 15,000 TCR beta sequences to specific HLA alleles. Because HLA typing was missing for some donors at each locus, association tests included only the typed subset. In the study, 164 TCR beta chains were listed as associated with cytomegalovirus. In vitro tests confirmed that three of the cytomegalovirus-associated TCR beta chains recognize cytomegalovirus antigens. A further reported finding was that TCR beta sequences accurately predicted the HLA-A and HLA-B alleles for most subjects in the first cohort. Sequencing depth was assumed to be roughly uniform across donors in the presence/absence analyses, though that assumption may not hold. CMV serostatus was the only immune exposure information available for the cohort. A later genetic analysis reported fewer N-insertions in productive TCRs among donors in an Asian-associated ancestry cluster than the approximately 670-donor mean. The earlier analysis of some 540 of the donors excluded roughly 17 rarely observed V segments, including chromosome 9 orphons, because counts were too low.

The cohort comprised some 680 healthy bone marrow donors. Cohort members were all nominally healthy when sampled, although unrecorded immune exposures were likely present. The donor was CMV seronegative and belonged to the group of more than 300 seronegative cohort members. A peripheral blood sample was provided by each donor, and peripheral blood mononuclear cells were used for TCR beta sequencing. Genomic DNA was extracted from the blood cell samples with the Qiagen DNeasy Blood Extraction Kit. For this chain, trimming is 3 bases at the V end and 4 bases at the J end, and the number of junction bases without a gene match is 11. The CDR3 sequence holds 15 residues, the cysteine and phenylalanine included. CDR3 DNA is the only sequence kept; it has 45 bases, read in frame from the first base. The germline V gene supplies CDR1 SQVTM and CDR2 ANQGSEA. Library creation used the immunoSEQ multiplex PCR assay. For the multiplex PCR, a mixture combining 60 forward primers for TCR Vbeta segments and 13 reverse primers for TCR Jbeta segments was used. A multiplex PCR assay on genomic DNA amplified the CDR3 region of rearranged TCR beta genes. The Illumina HiSeq System was used to sequence the amplified TCR beta libraries as 87-base-pair reads. The published analysis was carried out like this. A later analysis counted about 80 million unique TCR beta chains across the roughly 700 repertoires, and some 11 million of these chains were shared by at least two donors. To remove PCR and sequencing errors, raw reads were error-corrected and collapsed into unique sequences using a nearest-neighbor algorithm that merged closely related sequences. V, D and J gene segments were assigned by aligning CDR3 sequences to IMGT reference sequences. Each retained sequence needed at least a six-nucleotide match to both a V gene segment and a J gene segment. A rearrangement was called productive if the CDR3 had no stop codons and remained in frame with V and J, and every other rearrangement was called non-productive. CDR3 was defined according to IMGT convention as the region running from the second conserved V-encoded cysteine to the conserved J-encoded phenylalanine. The earlier analysis of about 590 of the donors excluded sequences that lacked an unambiguous match to a single V gene segment. In an earlier analysis of some 590 of the donors, a V segment was called functional when productive rearrangements were above 56.7%, and segregating when the standard deviation between donors exceeded 5%. A statistical classification framework was developed to diagnose cytomegalovirus status using the catalog of TCR beta chain sequences. V and J gene assignment, in a later analysis, came from comparing TCR nucleotide sequences with IMGT/GENE-DB human TR gene sequences. In a later analysis, CDR3 sequences and most-parsimonious VDJ recombination scenarios were assigned using the TCRdist pipeline. In a later analysis, each TCR beta chain was defined by its CDR3 amino acid sequence together with its V-gene family, and reads lacking a unique V-gene family were excluded. As a way to deal with suspected cross-contamination and a sequencing artifact, a later analysis dropped roughly 600 nucleotide sequences that were highly shared and had low generation probability. A later analysis calculated a clonal expansion index for each public chain from normalized within-repertoire ranks of inferred template counts. Generation probabilities in a later analysis came from a VDJ recombination model fitted to out-of-frame rearrangements, and those results were checked against IGoR. Hypergeometric tests were used in a later analysis to score TCR-TCR, TCR-HLA and TCR-CMV co-occurrence, with a repertoire-size bias correction applied to the TCR pairs. To estimate false discovery rates, a later analysis permuted the HLA or CMV assignments 20 times. A later analysis grouped co-occurring TCRs with DBSCAN, adding TCRdist sequence similarity when clustering within HLA-allele-positive subsets. For co-occurrence clustering, repertoires with fewer than 30,000 or more than 120,000 public chains were excluded, along with a handful of repertoires with anomalous nucleotide sharing. This is the immuneACCESS table as TCRdb keeps it, with only in-frame sequences that have V and J called. A part of the clones is gone; compared with another copy, unresolved V genes explain less than half, and the rest is unexplained. The V and J calls and the clone size are those of that table, but D and trimming were determined from the DNA. This sample lists about 190,000 clones; around 81% were detected once. The ten largest clones represent around 1.9% of the sample.

This clone was recorded once. Its antigen specificity is not known. Base quality data are lacking; no much larger clone is found one base away. Sequencing input: PBMCs. The chain is made from TRBV29-1 and TRBJ2-7; 8 junctional bases match TRBD2. This sequence originates from a man between 18 and 29 years old in good health and CMV-seronegative. This receptor carries the CDR3 CSVERIAGMFYEQYF. At the DNA level, the sequence is TGCAGCGTTGAGAGAATAGCGGGAATGTTTTACGAGCAGTACTTC.